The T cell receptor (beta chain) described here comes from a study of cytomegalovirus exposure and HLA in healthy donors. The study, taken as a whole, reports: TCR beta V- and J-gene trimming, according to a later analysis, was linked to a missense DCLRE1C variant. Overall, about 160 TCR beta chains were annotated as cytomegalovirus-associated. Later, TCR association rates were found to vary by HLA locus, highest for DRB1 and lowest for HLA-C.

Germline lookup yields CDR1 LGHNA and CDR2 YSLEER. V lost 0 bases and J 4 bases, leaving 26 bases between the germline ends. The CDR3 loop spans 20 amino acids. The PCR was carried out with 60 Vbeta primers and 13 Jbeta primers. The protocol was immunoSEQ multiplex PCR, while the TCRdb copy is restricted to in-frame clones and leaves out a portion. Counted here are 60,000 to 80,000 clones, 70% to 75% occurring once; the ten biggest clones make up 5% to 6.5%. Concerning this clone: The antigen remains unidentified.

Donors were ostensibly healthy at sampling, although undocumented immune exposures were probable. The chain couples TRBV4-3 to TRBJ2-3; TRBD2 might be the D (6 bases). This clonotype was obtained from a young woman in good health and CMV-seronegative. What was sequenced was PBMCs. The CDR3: CASSQEVLAQTLTGPDTQYF. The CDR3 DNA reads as TGCGCCAGCAGCCAAGAGGTACTAGCTCAGACTCTGACGGGGCCAGATACGCAGTATTTT.